A selection of T cell receptor beta chains follows, all from one sample in a study of T cells expressing NK-cell markers. TCRdb reworked the 5' RACE reads into one entry per CDR3 protein, no DNA. The table for this sample gives hundreds of thousands of distinct CDR3 sequences. Specimen: blood T cells: a sorted CD56 or NKG2C T cell subset, CD4+ or CD8+ T cells, or bulk PBMC T cells (not recorded which). These receptors were collected from a young man in good health. Each CDR3 is given with its conserved first and last residue.

j_gene | v_gene | CDR3aa
TRBJ2-5 | TRBV5-1 | CASTGTEETQYF
TRBJ2-1 | TRBV24-1 | CATSDHRETEQFF
TRBJ2-5 | TRBV12-3/TRBV12-4 | CASSLAGGETQYF
TRBJ2-3 | TRBV20-1 | CSARYASSPPDTQYF
TRBJ1-1 | TRBV10-3 | CAISESRTGWGTEAFF
TRBJ2-1 | TRBV10-3 | CAISRTSGDNEQFF
TRBJ1-1 | TRBV5-1 | CASSLSPRVGGAEAFF
TRBJ1-1 | TRBV28 | CASSLRTYEAFF
TRBJ2-1 | TRBV20-1 | CSAPPKGEGYNEQFF
TRBJ2-6 | TRBV5-1 | CASSRAGVFSGANVLTF
TRBJ2-4 | TRBV2 | CASSEYGGLRGKNIQYF
TRBJ2-3 | TRBV12-3/TRBV12-4 | CASSGQGLADTQYF
TRBJ2-2 | TRBV7-8 | CAKSRGPTSTGELFF
TRBJ1-3 | TRBV12-3/TRBV12-4 | CATGYPAGNTIYF
TRBJ2-3 | TRBV20-1 | CSASSGSVADTQYF
TRBJ2-1 | TRBV6-5 | CASSSTGSSYNEQFF
TRBJ2-7 | TRBV5-1 | CASSQLGQGFYEQYF
TRBJ1-1 | TRBV20-1 | CSANAGGRNTEAFF
TRBJ2-2 | TRBV12-3/TRBV12-4 | CASSSFRPNTGELFF
TRBJ2-7 | TRBV15 | CATSMTGGKDEQYF
TRBJ2-2 | TRBV28 | CASSFPLGGGQSYTGELFF
TRBJ1-1 | TRBV14 | CASSQVFLEVAEAFF
TRBJ1-4 | TRBV11-1 | CASSLYHRGRHEKLFF
TRBJ2-2 | TRBV7-8 | CASSLGGQGPGELFF
TRBJ1-2 | TRBV20-1 | CSALGQGGYGYTF
TRBJ2-1 | TRBV28 | CASSFLGTSGNNEQFF
TRBJ1-5 | TRBV2 | CASSAHPRQPQHF
TRBJ2-2 | TRBV10-3 | CAISENGVAGELFF
TRBJ2-2 | TRBV11-1 | CASSFSGRTGTNTGELFF
TRBJ2-5 | TRBV6-5 | CASSTSGLEQETQYF
TRBJ2-1 | TRBV6-1 | CASKPGLAGGWNEQFF
TRBJ1-1 | TRBV29-1 | CSATSVAEAFF
TRBJ2-7 | TRBV9 | CASSVAFSPSYEQYF
TRBJ2-7 | TRBV20-1 | CSATSGRGVWEQYF
TRBJ2-6 | TRBV5-6 | CASNLEWGARGANVLTF
TRBJ2-1 | TRBV12-3/TRBV12-4 | CASSLGLEGGPYNEQFF
TRBJ2-1 | TRBV2 | CATRGTSGRVNTYNEQFF
TRBJ2-1 | TRBV19 | CASSIPTGFAEQFF
TRBJ1-4 | TRBV20-1 | CSARDGETGDEKLFF
TRBJ2-7 | TRBV20-1 | CSARENRDDYEQYF
TRBJ2-5 | TRBV25-1 | CASSDHLVGGRETQYF
TRBJ2-7 | TRBV3-1 | CASSQEFIGAGADEQYF
TRBJ2-5 | TRBV24-1 | CATSTYTHRAGETQYF
TRBJ1-4 | TRBV7-9 | CASSLAQGSREKLFF
TRBJ2-1 | TRBV5-1 | CASSLGDSLIHNEQFF
TRBJ1-2 | TRBV12-3/TRBV12-4 | CASTLTGKYGYTF
TRBJ2-3 | TRBV5-1 | CASSAGRASSTDTQYF
TRBJ2-7 | TRBV20-1 | CSASPGGPTYEQYF
TRBJ2-5 | TRBV6-2/TRBV6-3 | CASERTVETQYF
TRBJ2-2 | TRBV4-3 | CASSQEENGELFF
TRBJ2-1 | TRBV6-1 | CASRRRRQTDNEQFF